Following are 18 T cell receptor beta chains from one sample sequenced in a study of blood T cell repertoires in COVID-19. The repertoire was sequenced with immunoSEQ multiplex PCR; TCRdb's copy has only in-frame clones and lacks some. The sample consists of 150,000 to 200,000 clones, 88% of them appearing once. The sample consisted of peripheral blood. The source is a man in his 60s with acute or convalescent COVID-19.

The chain uses TRBV7-9 and TRBJ2-3; TRBD2 is a possible D gene (6 bases). Germline V CDR1 and CDR2: SEHNR, FQNEAQ (reference sequence). CDR3 length: 16 residues. V lost 4 bases and J lost 3, with 17 bases in between. The CDR3, as DNA: TGTGCCAGCAGCTCACTAGCTGCCTCTTTGACAGATACGCAGTATTTT. As protein: CASSSLAASLTDTQYF. Full variable domain (remainder filled in from reference TRBV7-9 and TRBJ2-3): DTGVSQNPRHKITKRGQNVTFRCDPISEHNRLYWYRQTLGQGPEFLTYFQNEAQLEKSRLLSDRFSAERPKGSFSTLEIQRTEQGDSAMYLCASSSLAASLTDTQYFGPGTRLTVL.

This clone appeared a few times. CDR3 residues: CASSLALRQGGVSEAFF. Here the CDR3 DNA reads TGTGCCAGCAGCTTAGCCCTCCGACAGGGAGGAGTTTCTGAAGCTTTCTTT. V is TRBV11-3 and J is TRBJ1-1; 7 bases are shared with TRBD1. The CDR3 runs 17 residues. V lost 1 base to trimming and J lost 6 bases; unmatched junction nucleotides: 14. Germline loops: CDR1 SGHNT, CDR2 YENEEA.

This clone was counted many times. The genes are TRBV4-1 and TRBJ2-7, with TRBD2 matching over 8 bases. J gave up 1 base and V 1 base, and 9 bases lay outside the gene matches. The CDR3 is 17 residues long. Germline loops: CDR1 MGHRA, CDR2 YSYEKL. CDR3 DNA sequence: TGCGCCAGCAGCCAAGCCGACCTAATAGCGGGGTCCTACGAGCAGTACTTC. It specifies CASSQADLIAGSYEQYF.

The chain links TRBV5-8 to TRBJ2-3, with TRBD2 matching over 8 bases. J was trimmed by 5 bases and V by 0 bases; bases with no gene match: 5. Germline V gene data show CDR1 as SGHTS and CDR2 as YDEGEE. This CDR3 spans 15 amino acids. The CDR3 reads CASSLGGLDVDTQYF. CDR3 bases: TGTGCCAGCAGCTTGGGGGGACTAGACGTAGATACGCAGTATTTT.

This sequence joins TRBV2 and TRBJ2-3, with TRBD2 as a possible D gene (5 bases). CDR1 is SNHLY and CDR2 is FYNNEI in the germline V gene. V shed 8 bases and J shed 4 bases, with 13 bases lying between them. The length of the CDR3 is 13 residues. The CDR3 here is CASVGLRADTQYF. Written as DNA, the CDR3 is TGTGCCAGCGTTGGCCTGCGGGCAGATACGCAGTATTTT.

The chain is built from TRBV10-3 and TRBJ2-7; no clear D. CDR1 and CDR2 (germline): ENHRY, SYGVKD. CDR3 length: 14 residues. The germline V and J ends were trimmed by 0 bases and 0 bases, with 6 bases remaining between them. The CDR3 sequence is CAISESAYSYEQYF. For the CDR3, the DNA is TGTGCCATCAGTGAGTCTGCCTACTCCTACGAGCAGTACTTC.

In its sample, this clone was seen a few times. V is TRBV10-3 and J is TRBJ1-1, with D possibly being TRBD1 (6 bases). The CDR3 totals 15 residues. Germline V gives CDR1 ENHRY, CDR2 SYGVKD. Trimming cost V 0 bases and J 11 bases, with 19 bases left between them. For the CDR3, the DNA is TGTGCCATCAGTGAGTCTGGCAGGGGCGCGGGTTGGGCTTTCTTT. Translation: CAISESGRGAGWAFF.

V gene TRBV10-1 combines with J gene TRBJ1-2; tentative D call: TRBD1 (5 bases). The CDR3 is 17 amino acids. Germline CDR1 reads WNHNN; CDR2 reads SYGVQD (reference sequence). V lost 0 bases and J lost 0, with 14 bases in between. The CDR3: CASSESNDRKTNYGYTF. CDR3 DNA: TGCGCCAGCAGTGAGTCCAACGACAGAAAAACTAACTATGGCTACACCTTC.

Concerning this clone: Other DNA sequences within the sample encode an identical CDR3. This chain uses TRBV29-1 with TRBJ1-1, with D uncertain. V lost 7 bases to trimming and J lost 1 base, with 4 bases between them. The CDR3 has 10 residues. CDR1 is SQVTM and CDR2 is ANQGSEA in the germline V gene. The CDR3 DNA follows: TGCAGCGGTCAGAACACTGAAGCTTTCTTT. It yields the protein CSGQNTEAFF. Full variable domain (outside the CDR3, taken from reference TRBV29-1 and TRBJ1-1): SAVISQKPSRDICQRGTSLTIQCQVDSQVTMMFWYRQQPGQSLTLIATANQGSEATYESGFVIDKFPISRPNLTFSTLTVSNMSPEDSSIYLCSGQNTEAFFGQGTRLTVV.

The chain links TRBV6-5 to TRBJ1-2; 7 nucleotides agree with TRBD1. Germline CDR1 MNHEY, CDR2 SVGAGI. V trimming: 0 bases; J trimming: 0 bases; junction bases outside the gene matches: 4. The CDR3 is 16 amino acids. The CDR3 nucleotides are TGTGCCAGCAGTTACTCGGCAGGGGGTGCTAACTATGGCTACACCTTC. This translates into CASSYSAGGANYGYTF.

This chain connects TRBV11-3 to TRBJ2-7, with D possibly matching TRBD2 (6 bases). This CDR3 has 15 amino acids. Germline loops: CDR1 SGHNT, CDR2 YENEEA. Trimming shortened V by 0 bases and J by 7 bases, and 16 bases separated the two germline ends. CDR3 nucleotides: TGTGCCAGCAGCTTAGATCCTAGCGCCCGGCGGGAGCAGTACTTC. Protein: CASSLDPSARREQYF.

The chain couples TRBV11-2 to TRBJ2-7; D may be TRBD2 (5 bases). CDR1 is SGHAT and CDR2 is FQNNGV in the germline V gene. The CDR3 length is 15 residues. V lost 5 bases and J lost 0, with 14 bases in between. In DNA form, the CDR3 reads TGTGCCAGCAGCCCGAACCCCGGACTCTCCTACGAGCAGTACTTC. Translating it yields CASSPNPGLSYEQYF. Full variable domain (remainder filled in from reference TRBV11-2 and TRBJ2-7): EAGVAQSPRYKIIEKRQSVAFWCNPISGHATLYWYQQILGQGPKLLIQFQNNGVVDDSQLPKDRFSAERLKGVDSTLKIQPAKLEDSAVYLCASSPNPGLSYEQYFGPGTRLTVT.

This sequence joins TRBV3-1 (or the pseudogene TRBV3-2) and TRBJ1-2; D remains unclear. The germline CDR1 and CDR2 sequences are LGHDT and YNNKEL (reference sequence). This CDR3 has 13 amino acids. V was clipped by 4 bases and J by 1 base, with 7 bases between them. CDR3 bases: TGTGCCAGCAGCCCTAATTTTAACTATGGCTACACCTTC. It encodes CASSPNFNYGYTF.

V is TRBV30 and J is TRBJ1-3; the D is unclear. The CDR3 loop spans 12 amino acids. Germline V gives CDR1 GTSNPN, CDR2 SVGIG (reference sequence). V lost 5 bases and J lost 4, with 9 bases in between. CDR3 DNA sequence: TGTGCCTGGGCCGAAGCCGGAAACACCATATATTTT. Its protein product is CAWAEAGNTIYF.

The genes are TRBV7-9 and TRBJ2-5; a possible D gene is TRBD1 (6 bases). Germline-derived CDR1 and CDR2 are SEHNR and FQNEAQ (reference sequence). This CDR3 region has 15 residues. Deletions cut 3 bases from V and 5 bases from J, with 16 bases between. The CDR3 spells CASSFGGRGWETQYF. For the CDR3, the DNA is TGTGCCAGCAGCTTTGGTGGCAGGGGTTGGGAGACCCAGTACTTC. The variable domain in full, with the rest retrieved from reference TRBV7-9 and TRBJ2-5, is DTGVSQNPRHKITKRGQNVTFRCDPISEHNRLYWYRQTLGQGPEFLTYFQNEAQLEKSRLLSDRFSAERPKGSFSTLEIQRTEQGDSAMYLCASSFGGRGWETQYFGPGTRLLVL.

This rearrangement joins TRBV6-2 or TRBV6-3 to TRBJ2-2; D uncertain. The CDR3 totals 15 residues. Germline CDR1 is MNHEY and CDR2 is SVGEGT. The V gene lost 2 bases and the J gene lost 4 bases, with 11 bases spanning the gap. CDR3 protein: CASSYVRRGTGELFF. The DNA for the CDR3 is TGTGCCAGCAGTTACGTGCGGAGAGGCACCGGGGAGCTGTTTTTT.

The rearrangement links TRBV29-1 to TRBJ2-3, with D perhaps TRBD2 (6 bases). The CDR3 totals 14 residues. The V end was cut by 4 bases, the J end by 4 bases, with 15 bases between. Germline values: CDR1 SQVTM, CDR2 ANQGSEA. Here the CDR3 reads CSVGRGIAADTQYF. CDR3 in DNA: TGCAGCGTTGGTCGGGGGATTGCGGCAGATACGCAGTATTTT.

The chain combines TRBV6-5 with TRBJ1-2; possibly TRBD1 for D (6 bases). V was clipped by 5 bases and J by 3 bases, with 13 bases between them. The CDR3 contains 14 residues. Germline loops: CDR1 MNHEY, CDR2 SVGAGI. Here the CDR3 DNA reads TGTGCCAGCAGTCAAACCTACAGGGACTATGGCTACACCTTC. It specifies CASSQTYRDYGYTF.